Presented here are 7 T cell receptor beta chains from one specimen sequenced in a study of human T cells and chemical hapten exposure. The sample's time point: pre-sensitization, week 0. Treatment of the sample: therapeutic diphenylcyclopropenone sensitization with weekly scalp DPC. TCRdb re-called the RACE reads with MiXCR, one entry per CDR3 protein. The sample has tens of thousands of distinct CDR3 sequences; approximately 11% are singletons. The sample consisted of whole blood, taken in connection with sensitization to the hapten diphenylcyclopropenone (DPC). Receptors were obtained from a woman in her 50s with alopecia areata. Some clones in this sample may be carry-over from other donors' samples.

This clonotype appeared many times. The gene calls are TRBV7-3 and TRBJ2-2, with 7 bases matching TRBD2. The CDR3 is made up of 18 amino acids. V was pared by 2 bases and J by 1 base, with 10 bases of the junction left unmatched. CDR1 is SGHTA and CDR2 is FQGTGA in the germline V gene. CDR3 amino acids: CASSLRRGSVQNTGELFF. The DNA for the CDR3 is TGTGCCAGCAGCTTACGGCGGGGGAGCGTTCAGAACACCGGGGAGCTGTTTTTT. The complete variable domain, with remaining parts taken from reference TRBV7-3 and TRBJ2-2, reads GAGVSQTPSNKVTEKGKYVELRCDPISGHTALYWYRQSLGQGPEFLIYFQGTGAADDSGLPNDRFFAVRPEGSVSTLKIQRTERGDSAVYLCASSLRRGSVQNTGELFFGEGSRLTVL.

This clonotype has ten or more counts. The rearrangement links TRBV20-1 to TRBJ1-5; 9 nucleotides agree with TRBD1. Germline CDR1 DFQATT, CDR2 SNEGSKA (reference sequence). This CDR3 has 16 residues. Unmatched junction bases numbered 14, after V lost 6 bases and J lost 5 bases. CDR3 loop: CSAATGGFGSDQPQHF. In DNA form, the CDR3 reads TGCAGTGCCGCGACAGGGGGGTTCGGTTCCGATCAGCCCCAGCATTTT.

This clonotype was seen many times. The gene calls are TRBV9 and TRBJ2-7; the match to TRBD1 covers 10 bases. Trimming removed 3 bases from V and 6 bases from J; junction bases left unmatched: 6. CDR1 is SGDLS, CDR2 YYNGEE, per germline. CDR3 length equals 14 residues. CDR3 amino acids: CASSAGQGEGEQYF. CDR3 DNA: TGTGCCAGCAGCGCCGGACAGGGGGAGGGCGAGCAGTACTTC.

This clonotype appeared many times. The rearrangement links TRBV28 to TRBJ1-1, with D possibly being TRBD1 (6 bases). Looked up from germline, CDR1 is MDHEN and CDR2 is SYDVKM. Trimming cost V 6 bases and J 3 bases, with 20 bases left between them. There are 16 residues in the CDR3. CDR3 sequence: CASSSTFGGADTEAFF. CDR3 DNA sequence: TGTGCCAGCAGCTCTACCTTTGGGGGGGCCGACACTGAAGCTTTCTTT.

Many counts were recorded for this clonotype. CDR3 DNA: TGTGCCAGCAGTTATGGGGGGAATCAGCCCCAGCATTTT. This gives the protein CASSYGGNQPQHF. J is TRBJ1-5 and V is TRBV6-5, with a possible D match to TRBD1 (5 bases). The CDR3 extends over 13 amino acids. Germline V gene sequence: CDR1 MNHEY, CDR2 SVGAGI. Trimming pared 3 bases from V and 4 bases from J, leaving 7 bases between.

This clonotype appeared a few times. The chain employs TRBV27 and TRBJ2-7; 7 nucleotides match TRBD1. This CDR3 has 16 amino acids. CDR1 and CDR2 from the germline V gene are MNHEY and SMNVEV (reference sequence). V gave up 4 bases and J gave up 1 base; unmatched junction bases: 10. The CDR3 DNA reads TGTGCCAGCAGTTCCCCCAACAGGGGATTATCCTACGAGCAGTACTTC. The encoded protein is CASSSPNRGLSYEQYF.

This clonotype was detected many times. This rearrangement joins TRBV5-1 to TRBJ2-6; the D is unclear. This CDR3 region has 16 residues. V gave up 6 bases and J gave up 0 bases, with 13 bases separating them. Germline V gene sequence: CDR1 SGHRS, CDR2 YFSETQ. The CDR3 spells CASTVQSNSGANVLTF. Here the CDR3 DNA reads TGCGCCAGCACGGTACAGAGCAACTCTGGGGCCAACGTCCTGACTTTC.